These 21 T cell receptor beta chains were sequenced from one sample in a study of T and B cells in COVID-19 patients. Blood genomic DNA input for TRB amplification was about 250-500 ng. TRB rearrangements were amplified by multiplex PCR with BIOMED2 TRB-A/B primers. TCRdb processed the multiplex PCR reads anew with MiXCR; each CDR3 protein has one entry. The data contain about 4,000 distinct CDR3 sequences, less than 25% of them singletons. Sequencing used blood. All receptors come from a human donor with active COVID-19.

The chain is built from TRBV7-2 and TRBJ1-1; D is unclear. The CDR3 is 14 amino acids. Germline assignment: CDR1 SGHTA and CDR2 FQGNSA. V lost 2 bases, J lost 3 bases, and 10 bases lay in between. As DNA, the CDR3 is TGTGCCAGCAGCTTATCACCGGGGTACACTGAAGCTTTCTTT. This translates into CASSLSPGYTEAFF.

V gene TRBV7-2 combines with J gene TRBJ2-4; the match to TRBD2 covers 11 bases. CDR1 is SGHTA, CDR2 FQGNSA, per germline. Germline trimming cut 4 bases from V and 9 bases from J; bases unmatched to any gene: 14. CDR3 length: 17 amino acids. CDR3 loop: CASSSVLAGVAVGIQYF. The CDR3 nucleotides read TGTGCCAGCAGCTCTGTACTAGCGGGAGTCGCGGTGGGCATTCAGTACTTC.

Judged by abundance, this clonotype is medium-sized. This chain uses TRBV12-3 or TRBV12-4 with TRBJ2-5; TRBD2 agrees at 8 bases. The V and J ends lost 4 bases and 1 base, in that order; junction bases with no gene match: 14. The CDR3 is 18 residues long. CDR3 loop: CASSSSWGSGGSQETQYF. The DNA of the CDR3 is TGTGCCAGCAGTTCCTCCTGGGGGAGCGGGGGATCCCAAGAGACCCAGTACTTC.

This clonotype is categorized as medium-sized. In DNA, the CDR3 is TGTGCCAGCAGGCAGGTGGCAGATACGCAGTATTTT. It is translated as CASRQVADTQYF. This chain connects TRBV6-6 to TRBJ2-3; no clear D. V was clipped by 6 bases and J by 4 bases, with 8 bases between them. The CDR3 runs 12 residues. Germline CDR1 is MNHNY and CDR2 is SVGAGI (reference sequence).

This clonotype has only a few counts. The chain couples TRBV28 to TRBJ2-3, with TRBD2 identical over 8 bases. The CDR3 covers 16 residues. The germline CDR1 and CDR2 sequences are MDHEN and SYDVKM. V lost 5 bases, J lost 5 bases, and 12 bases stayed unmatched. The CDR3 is CASSPPPGGHGDTQYF. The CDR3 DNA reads TGTGCCAGCAGTCCCCCGCCGGGAGGGCATGGAGATACGCAGTATTTT.

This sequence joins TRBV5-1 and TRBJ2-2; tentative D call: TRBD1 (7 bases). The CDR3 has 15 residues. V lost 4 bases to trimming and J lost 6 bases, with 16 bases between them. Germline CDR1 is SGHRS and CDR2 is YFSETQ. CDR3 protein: CASSGRPTGAGELFF. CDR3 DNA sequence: TGCGCCAGCAGCGGGAGGCCAACAGGGGCCGGGGAGCTGTTTTTT.

The chain's CDR3 is CASSLFRAGGPGEQYF. CDR3 bases: TGTGCCAGCAGCTTGTTTCGTGCGGGAGGGCCGGGGGAGCAGTACTTC. V gene TRBV5-6 combines with J gene TRBJ2-7; 9 positions match TRBD2. CDR3 length equals 16 residues. The V segment lost 1 base and the J segment 7 bases; nucleotides outside the gene matches: 12. Germline V gives CDR1 SGHDT, CDR2 YYEEEE.

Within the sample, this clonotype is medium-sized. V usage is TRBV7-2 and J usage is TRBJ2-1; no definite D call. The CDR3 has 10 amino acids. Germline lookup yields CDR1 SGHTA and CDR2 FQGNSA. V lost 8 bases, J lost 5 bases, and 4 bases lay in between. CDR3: CASGDNEQFF. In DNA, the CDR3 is TGTGCCAGCGGGGACAATGAGCAGTTCTTC. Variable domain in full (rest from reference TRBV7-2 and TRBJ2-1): GAGVSQSPSNKVTEKGKDVELRCDPISGHTALYWYRQSLGQGLEFLIYFQGNSAPDKSGLPSDRFSAERTGGSVSTLTIQRTQQEDSAVYLCASGDNEQFFGPGTRLTVL.

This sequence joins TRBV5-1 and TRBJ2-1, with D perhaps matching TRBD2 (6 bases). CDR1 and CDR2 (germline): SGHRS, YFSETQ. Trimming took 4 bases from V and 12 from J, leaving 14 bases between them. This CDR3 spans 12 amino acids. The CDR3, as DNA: TGCGCCAGCAGCGACCCGGGACTGGGGCAGTTCTTC. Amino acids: CASSDPGLGQFF. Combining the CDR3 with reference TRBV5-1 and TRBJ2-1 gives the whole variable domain KAGVTQTPRYLIKTRGQQVTLSCSPISGHRSVSWYQQTPGQGLQFLFEYFSETQRNKGNFPGRFSGRQFSNSRSEMNVSTLELGDSALYLCASSDPGLGQFFGPGTRLTVL.

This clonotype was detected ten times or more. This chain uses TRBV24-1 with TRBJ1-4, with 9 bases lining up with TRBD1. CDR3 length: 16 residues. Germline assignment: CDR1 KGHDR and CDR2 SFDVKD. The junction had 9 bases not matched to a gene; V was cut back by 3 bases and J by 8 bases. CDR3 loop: CATSDPSGTGKEKLFF. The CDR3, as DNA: TGTGCCACCAGTGATCCTTCCGGGACAGGGAAAGAAAAACTGTTTTTT.

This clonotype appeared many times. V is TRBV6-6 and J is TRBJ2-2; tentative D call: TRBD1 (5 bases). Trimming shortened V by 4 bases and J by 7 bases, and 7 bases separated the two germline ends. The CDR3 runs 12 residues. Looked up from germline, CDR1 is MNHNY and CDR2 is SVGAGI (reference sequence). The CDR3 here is CASSFGHGELFF. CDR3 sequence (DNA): TGTGCCAGCAGTTTCGGACACGGGGAGCTGTTTTTT.

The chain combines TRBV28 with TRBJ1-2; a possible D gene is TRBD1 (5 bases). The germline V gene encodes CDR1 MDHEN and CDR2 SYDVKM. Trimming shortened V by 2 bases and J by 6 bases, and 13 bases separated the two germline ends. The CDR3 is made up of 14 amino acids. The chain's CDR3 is CASSLRPGQDGYTF. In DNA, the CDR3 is TGTGCCAGCAGTTTACGTCCCGGACAAGATGGCTACACCTTC.

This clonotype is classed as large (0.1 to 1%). CDR3 nucleotides: TGTGCCAGCAGTGATGGGGCCGAGCAGTACTTC. Translating gives CASSDGAEQYF. The rearrangement joins TRBV6-1 to TRBJ2-7; D possibly corresponds to TRBD1 (5 bases). The CDR3 has 11 amino acids. The germline V gene encodes CDR1 MNHNS and CDR2 SASEGT. Trimming pared 3 bases from V and 6 bases from J, leaving 6 bases between.

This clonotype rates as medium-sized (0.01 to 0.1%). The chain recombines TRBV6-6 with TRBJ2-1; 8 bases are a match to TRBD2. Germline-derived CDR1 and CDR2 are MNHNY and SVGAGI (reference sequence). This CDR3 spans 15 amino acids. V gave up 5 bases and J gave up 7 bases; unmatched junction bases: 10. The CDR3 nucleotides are TGTGCCAGCAGTGGTAGCGGGATCTCTGGGAATGAGCAGTTCTTC. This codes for CASSGSGISGNEQFF.

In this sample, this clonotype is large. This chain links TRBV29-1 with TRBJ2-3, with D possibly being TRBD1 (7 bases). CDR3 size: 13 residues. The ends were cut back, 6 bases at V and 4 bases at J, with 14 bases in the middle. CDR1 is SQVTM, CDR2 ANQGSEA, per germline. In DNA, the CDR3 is TGCAGCGTGGGGGGACAGAAGGCAGATACGCAGTATTTT. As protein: CSVGGQKADTQYF.

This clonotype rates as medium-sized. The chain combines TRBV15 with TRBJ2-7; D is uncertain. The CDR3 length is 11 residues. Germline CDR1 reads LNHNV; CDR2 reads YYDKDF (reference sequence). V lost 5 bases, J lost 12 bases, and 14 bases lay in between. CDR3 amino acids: CATSEGGPRYF. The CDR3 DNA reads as TGTGCCACCAGCGAAGGCGGCCCCCGGTACTTC.

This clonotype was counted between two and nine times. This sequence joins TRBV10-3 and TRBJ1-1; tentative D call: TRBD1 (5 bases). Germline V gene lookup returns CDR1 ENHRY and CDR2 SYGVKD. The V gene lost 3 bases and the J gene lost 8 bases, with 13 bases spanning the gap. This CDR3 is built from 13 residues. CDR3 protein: CAISEGARGEAFF. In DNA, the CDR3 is TGTGCCATCAGTGAAGGGGCCCGAGGAGAAGCTTTCTTT.

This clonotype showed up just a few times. The CDR3 coding sequence is TGCGCCAGCAGCCGAGGGACAGGAGGAGTTTCAGGAGAGCAGTACTTC. Translation: CASSRGTGGVSGEQYF. This sequence joins TRBV5-1 and TRBJ2-7; 8 bases agree with TRBD1. Unmatched junction bases numbered 16, after V lost 4 bases and J lost 7 bases. Looked up from germline, CDR1 is SGHRS and CDR2 is YFSETQ. The CDR3 extends over 16 amino acids.

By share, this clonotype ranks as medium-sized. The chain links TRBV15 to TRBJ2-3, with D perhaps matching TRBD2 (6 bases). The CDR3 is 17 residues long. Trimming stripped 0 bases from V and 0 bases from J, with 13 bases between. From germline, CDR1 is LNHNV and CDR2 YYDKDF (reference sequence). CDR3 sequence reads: CATSRDWAGFSTDTQYF. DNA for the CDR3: TGTGCCACCAGCAGAGATTGGGCGGGATTTAGCACAGATACGCAGTATTTT.

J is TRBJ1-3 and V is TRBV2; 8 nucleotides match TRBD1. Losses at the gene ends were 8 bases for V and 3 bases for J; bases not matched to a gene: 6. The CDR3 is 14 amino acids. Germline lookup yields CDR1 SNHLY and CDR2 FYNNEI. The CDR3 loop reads CASVRDRNGNTIYF. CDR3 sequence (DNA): TGTGCCAGCGTCCGGGACAGGAATGGAAACACCATATATTTT. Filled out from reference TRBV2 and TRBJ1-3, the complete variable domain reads EPEVTQTPSHQVTQMGQEVILRCVPISNHLYFYWYRQILGQKVEFLVSFYNNEISEKSEIFDDQFSVERPDGSNFTLKIRSTKLEDSAMYFCASVRDRNGNTIYFGEGSWLTVV.

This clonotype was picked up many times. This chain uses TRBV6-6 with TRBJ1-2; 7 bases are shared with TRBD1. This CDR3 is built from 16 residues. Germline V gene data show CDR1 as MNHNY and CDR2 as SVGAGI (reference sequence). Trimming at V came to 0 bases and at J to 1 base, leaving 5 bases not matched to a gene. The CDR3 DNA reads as TGTGCCAGCAGTTACTCACCGGGACAGATTAACTATGGCTACACCTTC. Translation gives CASSYSPGQINYGYTF.